A selection of T cell receptor beta chains follows, all from one sample in a study of blood T cell repertoires in COVID-19. Generated by immunoSEQ multiplex PCR, the TCRdb table keeps only in-frame clones and is missing some. The sample lists some 220,000 clones, 84% occurring once. Sequenced sample: peripheral blood. The receptors derive from a woman aged 60 to 75 who had recovered from COVID-19. CDR3s include the opening cysteine and the closing phenylalanine or tryptophan.

v_call	j_call	cdr3_aa
TRBV29-1	TRBJ2-4	CSVGTSGLAKNIQYF
TRBV6-5	TRBJ1-6	CASSTTPLGNSPLHF
TRBV18	TRBJ1-2	CASSPPVQGAYGYTF
TRBV6-2/TRBV6-3	TRBJ1-6	CASSRQASSYNSPLHF
TRBV5-1	TRBJ2-5	CASSIKETQYF
TRBV14	TRBJ2-7	CASSRGQGGYEQYF
TRBV5-4	TRBJ2-7	CASSGGGSSYEQYF
TRBV3-1/TRBV3-2	TRBJ1-1	CASSKGDRGTQAEAFF
TRBV7-2	TRBJ2-7	CASSQRDRGPEQYF
TRBV30	TRBJ1-6	CAWAGIIGPSSYNSPLHF
TRBV5-1	TRBJ2-5	CASGIGTSGGFQETQYF
TRBV2	TRBJ1-6	CASSDSYRDRNNSPLHF
TRBV7-2	TRBJ2-5	CASSYRASQETQYF
TRBV4-2	TRBJ1-1	CASSQAAALNTEAFF
TRBV5-1	TRBJ2-3	CASSLVGVSTDTQYF
TRBV19	TRBJ2-1	CASSLDYLSYNEQFF
TRBV7-3	TRBJ1-1	CASSSGTGVVTEAFF
TRBV19	TRBJ2-1	CASSRATSGGASYNEQFF
TRBV5-4	TRBJ1-4	CASSTGTGHEKLFF
TRBV29-1	TRBJ2-7	CSAVGTGVNEQYF
TRBV6-5	TRBJ1-2	CASSYSGRNSYGYTF
TRBV18	TRBJ2-7	CASSPPDRNSYEQYF
TRBV10-2	TRBJ1-1	CASSAPEMNTEAFF
TRBV2	TRBJ2-5	CASSGGLVGKETQYF
TRBV2	TRBJ1-5	CASSEAPRGAQPQHF
TRBV5-1	TRBJ1-5	CASSLEAGGNQPQHF
TRBV19	TRBJ2-5	CASSIAPGGRVKETQYF
TRBV4-1	TRBJ1-1	CASSRGQGAKNTEAFF
TRBV27	TRBJ1-1	CASSPGTGWNTEAFF